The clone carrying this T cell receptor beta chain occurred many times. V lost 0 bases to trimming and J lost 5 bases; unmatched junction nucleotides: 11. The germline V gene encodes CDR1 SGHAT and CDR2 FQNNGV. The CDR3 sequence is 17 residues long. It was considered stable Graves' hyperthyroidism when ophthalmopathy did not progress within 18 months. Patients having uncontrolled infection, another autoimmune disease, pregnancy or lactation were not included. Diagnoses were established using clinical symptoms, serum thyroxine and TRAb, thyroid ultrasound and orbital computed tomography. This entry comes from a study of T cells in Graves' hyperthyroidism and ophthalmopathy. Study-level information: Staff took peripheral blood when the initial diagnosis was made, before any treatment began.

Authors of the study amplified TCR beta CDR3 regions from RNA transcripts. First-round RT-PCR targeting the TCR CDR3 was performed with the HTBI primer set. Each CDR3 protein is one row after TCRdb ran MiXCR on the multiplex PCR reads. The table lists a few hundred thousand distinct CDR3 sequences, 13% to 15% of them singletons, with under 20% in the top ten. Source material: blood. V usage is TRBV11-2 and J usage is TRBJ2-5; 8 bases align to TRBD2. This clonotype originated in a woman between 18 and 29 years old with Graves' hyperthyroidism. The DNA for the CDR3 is TGTGCCAGCAGCTTAGAATTAGCGGGGTCGGAAACGGAGACCCAGTACTTC. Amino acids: CASSLELAGSETETQYF.